The entry below describes one T cell receptor (beta chain). Other nucleotide sequences in the sample specify the same CDR3. The method was immunoSEQ multiplex PCR; TCRdb's version includes in-frame clones alone and lacks a portion of them. The table has approximately 380,000 clones, 90% to 95% seen once; the top ten hold roughly 0.86%. The data were taken from a study of blood T cell repertoires in COVID-19. Sequenced material: PBMCs or T cells enriched from blood (not recorded which). The receptor was derived from a woman aged 35 to 49 who had been exposed to COVID-19.

The DNA of the CDR3 is TGTGCCAGCAGTTTTTCCGGGTATGGCTACACCTTC. Protein sequence: CASSFSGYGYTF. The V gene is TRBV12-3 or TRBV12-4, the J gene TRBJ1-2; no clear D gene. The CDR3 length is 12 residues. V dropped 3 bases and J dropped 5 bases, with 7 bases sitting between them.